This T cell receptor (beta chain) originates from a study of CD8 T cells in Susac syndrome. With random hexamers, roughly 0.45 to 1 ug RNA was reverse transcribed. From the immunoSEQ multiplex PCR reads, TCRdb called clonotypes with MiXCR, one entry per CDR3 protein. The sample shows a few hundred thousand distinct CDR3 sequences, 85% of them seen only once. The CDR3 is 13 residues long. V lost 5 bases, J lost 10 bases, and 8 bases stayed unmatched. Germline CDR1 and CDR2: MNHEY and SVGEGT. The material sequenced was CD8+ T cells from PBMCs. The sequence was obtained from a human donor with multiple sclerosis. The gene calls are TRBV6-2 or TRBV6-3 and TRBJ2-1, with 7 nucleotides matching TRBD2. In DNA form, the CDR3 reads TGTGCCAGCAGTCCGGGGAGGGTGCTGGAGCAGTTCTTC. Translation: CASSPGRVLEQFF.